This TCR beta chain was identified during a study of CD8+ T cells in alopecia areata. The wider study: Treated individuals took tofacitinib by mouth, 5 to 10 mg twice daily.

This sample's treatment: oral pan-JAK inhibitor, 5-10 mg twice daily. Individuals with alopecia areata gave both lesional scalp punch biopsies and peripheral blood for collection. About this clone itself: What it binds is not known.

The CDR3 contains 13 residues. Germline CDR1 and CDR2: KGHSH and LQKENI. V was pared by 1 base and J by 6 bases, with 9 bases between. Isolated RNA was reverse transcribed into cDNA used as the sequencing template. The table came from immunoSEQ multiplex PCR; TCRdb's copy has only in-frame clones and leaves some out. The sample has about 13,000 clones; 68% are singletons. Overall study findings and caveats: Because of a solitary nonresponder, the connection of baseline CD8+ expansion to response stays uncertain. Mouse data revealed clearer TCR sharing than patient data did, a gap possibly tied to HLA. Scalp clonality and expanded CD8+ clones among the top 100 fell significantly with tofacitinib.

Sample: skin, taken at week 4, from a patient treated with tofacitinib. The clonotype comes from a human donor with alopecia areata. The chain carries TRBV18 and TRBJ2-5; D is tentatively TRBD1 or TRBD2 (5 bases each). The chain's CDR3 is CASSPQGRQTQYF. CDR3 coding DNA: TGTGCCAGCTCACCACAGGGACGGCAGACCCAGTACTTC.